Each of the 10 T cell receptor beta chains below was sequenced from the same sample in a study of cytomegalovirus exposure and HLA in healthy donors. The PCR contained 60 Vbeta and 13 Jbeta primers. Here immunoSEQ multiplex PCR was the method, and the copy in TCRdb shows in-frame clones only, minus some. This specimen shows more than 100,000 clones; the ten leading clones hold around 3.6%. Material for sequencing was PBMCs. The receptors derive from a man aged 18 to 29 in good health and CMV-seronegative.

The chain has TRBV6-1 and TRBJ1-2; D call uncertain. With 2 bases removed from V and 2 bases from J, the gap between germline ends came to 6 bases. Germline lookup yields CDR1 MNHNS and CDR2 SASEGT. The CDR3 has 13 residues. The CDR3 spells CASSETTNYGYTF. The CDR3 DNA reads TGTGCCAGCAGTGAAACAACGAACTATGGCTACACCTTC.

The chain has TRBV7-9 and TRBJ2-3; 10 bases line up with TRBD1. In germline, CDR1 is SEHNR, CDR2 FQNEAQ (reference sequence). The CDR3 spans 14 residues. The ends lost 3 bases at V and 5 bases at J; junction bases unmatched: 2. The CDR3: CASSLGQGIDTQYF. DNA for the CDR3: TGTGCCAGCAGCTTGGGACAGGGGATAGATACGCAGTATTTT.

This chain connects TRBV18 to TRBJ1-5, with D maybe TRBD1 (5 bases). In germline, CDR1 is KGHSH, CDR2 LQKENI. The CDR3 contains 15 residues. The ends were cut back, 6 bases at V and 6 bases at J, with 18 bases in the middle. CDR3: CASSYQAGSGQPQHF. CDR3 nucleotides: TGTGCCAGCTCGTATCAAGCAGGGTCCGGTCAGCCCCAGCATTTT.

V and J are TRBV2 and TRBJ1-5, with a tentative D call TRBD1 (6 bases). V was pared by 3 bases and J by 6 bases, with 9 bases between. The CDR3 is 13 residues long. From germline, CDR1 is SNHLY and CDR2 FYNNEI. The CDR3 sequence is CASSDRGGQPQHF. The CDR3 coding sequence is TGTGCCAGCAGTGACAGGGGCGGTCAGCCCCAGCATTTT.

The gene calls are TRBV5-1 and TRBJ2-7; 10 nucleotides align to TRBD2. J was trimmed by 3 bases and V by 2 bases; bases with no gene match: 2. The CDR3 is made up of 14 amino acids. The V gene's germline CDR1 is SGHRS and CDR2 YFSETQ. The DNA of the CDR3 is TGCGCCAGCAGCTTAAGCGGGGGGGGCTACGAGCAGTACTTC. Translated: CASSLSGGGYEQYF.

CDR3 amino acids: CASSEGGTGDARQFF. In nucleotides, the CDR3 is TGCGCCAGCAGTGAAGGAGGGACAGGTGATGCACGGCAGTTCTTC. The gene calls are TRBV10-2 and TRBJ2-1; 8 bases agree with TRBD1. The ends lost 3 bases at V and 12 bases at J; junction bases unmatched: 13. The CDR3 runs 15 residues. Germline values: CDR1 WSHSY, CDR2 SAAADI.

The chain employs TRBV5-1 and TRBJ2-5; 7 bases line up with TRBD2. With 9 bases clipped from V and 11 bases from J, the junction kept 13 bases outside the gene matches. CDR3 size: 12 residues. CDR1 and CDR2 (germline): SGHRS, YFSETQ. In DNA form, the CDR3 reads TGCGCCACCTGTGACCCGGGGGGTCAGCAGTACTTC. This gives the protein CATCDPGGQQYF.

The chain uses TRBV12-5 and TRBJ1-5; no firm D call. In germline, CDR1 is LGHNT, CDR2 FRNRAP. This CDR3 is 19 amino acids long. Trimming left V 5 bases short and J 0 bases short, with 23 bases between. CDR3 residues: CASGKTWGVMINSNQPQHF. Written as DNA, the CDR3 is TGTGCTAGTGGTAAGACTTGGGGAGTAATGATTAATAGCAATCAGCCCCAGCATTTT. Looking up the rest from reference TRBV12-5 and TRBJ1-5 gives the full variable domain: DARVTQTPRHKVTEMGQEVTMRCQPILGHNTVFWYRQTMMQGLELLAYFRNRAPLDDSGMPKDRFSAEMPDATLATLKIQPSEPRDSAVYFCASGKTWGVMINSNQPQHFGDGTRLSIL.

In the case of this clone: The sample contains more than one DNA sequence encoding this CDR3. CDR3 sequence (DNA): TGTGCCAGCAGCGTAGCTGGGAGGGACACTGAAGCTTTCTTT. Protein sequence: CASSVAGRDTEAFF. This sequence joins TRBV9 and TRBJ1-1; the D is unclear. This CDR3 is built from 14 residues. Trimming left V 0 bases short and J 3 bases short, with 9 bases between. CDR1 is SGDLS and CDR2 is YYNGEE in the germline V gene.

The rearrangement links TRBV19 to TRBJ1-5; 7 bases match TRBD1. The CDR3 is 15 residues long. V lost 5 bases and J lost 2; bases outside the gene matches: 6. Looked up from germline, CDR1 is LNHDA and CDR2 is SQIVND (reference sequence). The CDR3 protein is CASSVRQGGNQPQHF. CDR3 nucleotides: TGTGCCAGTAGTGTTCGACAGGGCGGCAATCAGCCCCAGCATTTT.